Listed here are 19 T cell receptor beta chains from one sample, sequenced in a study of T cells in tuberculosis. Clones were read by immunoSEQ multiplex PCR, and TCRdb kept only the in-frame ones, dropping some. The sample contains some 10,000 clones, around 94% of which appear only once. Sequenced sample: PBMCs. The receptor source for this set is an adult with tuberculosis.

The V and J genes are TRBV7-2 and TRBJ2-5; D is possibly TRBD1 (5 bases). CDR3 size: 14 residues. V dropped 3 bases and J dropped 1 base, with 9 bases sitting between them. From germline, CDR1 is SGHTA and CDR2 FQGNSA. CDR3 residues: CASSFGQGQETQYF. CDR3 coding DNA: TGTGCCAGCAGCTTCGGGCAGGGCCAAGAGACCCAGTACTTC.

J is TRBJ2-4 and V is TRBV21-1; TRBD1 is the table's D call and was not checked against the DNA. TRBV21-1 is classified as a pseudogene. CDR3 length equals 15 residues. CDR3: CASRVQPLAKNIQYF. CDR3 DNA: TGTGCCAGCAGGGTACAGCCCCTAGCCAAAAACATTCAGTACTTC.

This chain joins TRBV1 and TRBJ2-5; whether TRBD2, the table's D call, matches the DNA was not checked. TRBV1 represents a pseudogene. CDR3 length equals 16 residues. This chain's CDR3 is CTSSQGERGGQETQYF. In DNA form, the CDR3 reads TGCACCAGCAGCCAAGGAGAACGGGGGGGTCAAGAGACCCAGTACTTC.

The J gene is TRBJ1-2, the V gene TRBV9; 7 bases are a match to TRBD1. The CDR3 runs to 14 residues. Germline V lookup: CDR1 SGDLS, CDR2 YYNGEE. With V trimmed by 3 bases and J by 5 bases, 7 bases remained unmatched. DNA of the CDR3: TGTGCCAGCAGCGCCCGGGACAGCTCGTATGGCTACACCTTC. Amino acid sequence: CASSARDSSYGYTF.

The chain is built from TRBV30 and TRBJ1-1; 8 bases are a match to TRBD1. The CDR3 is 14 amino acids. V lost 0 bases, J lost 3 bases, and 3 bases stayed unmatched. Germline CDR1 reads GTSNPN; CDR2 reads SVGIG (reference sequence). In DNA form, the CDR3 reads TGTGCCTGGAGTGTTACAGGGGGGTACACTGAAGCTTTCTTT. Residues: CAWSVTGGYTEAFF.

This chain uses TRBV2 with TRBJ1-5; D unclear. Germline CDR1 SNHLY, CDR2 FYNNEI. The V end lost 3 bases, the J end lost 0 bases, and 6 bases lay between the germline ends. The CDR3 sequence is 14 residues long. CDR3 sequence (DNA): TGTGCCAGCAGTGACAGGTATAGCAATCAGCCCCAGCATTTT. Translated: CASSDRYSNQPQHF.

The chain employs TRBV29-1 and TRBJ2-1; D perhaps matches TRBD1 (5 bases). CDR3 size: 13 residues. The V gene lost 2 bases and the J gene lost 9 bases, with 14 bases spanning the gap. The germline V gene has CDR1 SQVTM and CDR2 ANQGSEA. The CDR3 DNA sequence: TGCAGCGTTGAAACAGGAATCCCAATTGAGCAGTTCTTC. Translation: CSVETGIPIEQFF.

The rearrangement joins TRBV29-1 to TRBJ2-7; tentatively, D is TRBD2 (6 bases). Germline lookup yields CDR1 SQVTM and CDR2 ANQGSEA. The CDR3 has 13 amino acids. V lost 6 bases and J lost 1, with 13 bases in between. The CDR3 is CSVASAVSYEQYF. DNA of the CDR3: TGCAGCGTGGCTAGCGCAGTTTCCTACGAGCAGTACTTC.

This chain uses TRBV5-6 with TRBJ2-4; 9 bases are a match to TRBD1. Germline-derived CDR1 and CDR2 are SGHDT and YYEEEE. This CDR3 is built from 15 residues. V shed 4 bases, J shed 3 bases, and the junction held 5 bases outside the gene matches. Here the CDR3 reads CASSGTGMGKNIQYF. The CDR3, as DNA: TGTGCCAGCAGCGGGACAGGGATGGGCAAAAACATTCAGTACTTC. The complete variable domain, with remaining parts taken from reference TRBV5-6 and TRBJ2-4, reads DAGVTQSPTHLIKTRGQQVTLRCSPKSGHDTVSWYQQALGQGPQFIFQYYEEEERQRGNFPDRFSGHQFPNYSSELNVNALLLGDSALYLCASSGTGMGKNIQYFGAGTRLSVL.

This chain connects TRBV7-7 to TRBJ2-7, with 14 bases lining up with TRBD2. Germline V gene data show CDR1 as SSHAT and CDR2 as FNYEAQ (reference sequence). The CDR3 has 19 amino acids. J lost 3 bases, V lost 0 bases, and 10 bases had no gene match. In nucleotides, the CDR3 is TGTGCCAGCAGCTTAGCACCTCCGGGACTAGCGGGAGAGAACTACGAGCAGTACTTC. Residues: CASSLAPPGLAGENYEQYF.

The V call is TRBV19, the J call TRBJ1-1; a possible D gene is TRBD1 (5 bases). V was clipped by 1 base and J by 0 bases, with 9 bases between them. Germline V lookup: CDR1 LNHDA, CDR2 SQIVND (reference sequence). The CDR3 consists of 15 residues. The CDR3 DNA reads TGTGCCAGTAGTATAGGGGGCACTATGAACACTGAAGCTTTCTTT. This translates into CASSIGGTMNTEAFF.

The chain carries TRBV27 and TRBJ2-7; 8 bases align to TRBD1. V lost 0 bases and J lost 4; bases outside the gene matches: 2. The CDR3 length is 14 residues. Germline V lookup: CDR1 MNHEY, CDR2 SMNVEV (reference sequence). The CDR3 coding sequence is TGTGCCAGCAGTTTATCTAACAGGGGGTACGAGCAGTACTTC. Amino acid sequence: CASSLSNRGYEQYF.

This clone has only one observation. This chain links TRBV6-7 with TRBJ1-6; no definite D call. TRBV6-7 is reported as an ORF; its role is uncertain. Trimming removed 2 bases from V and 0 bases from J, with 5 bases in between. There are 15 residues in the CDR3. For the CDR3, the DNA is TGTGCCAGCAGTTACCCTAGCTCCTATAATTCACCCCTCCACTTT. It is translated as CASSYPSSYNSPLHF.

This CDR3 is CASSPGGQGGYGYTF. Written as DNA, the CDR3 is TGTGCCAGCTCCCCCGGAGGGCAGGGGGGATATGGCTACACCTTC. This chain uses TRBV18 with TRBJ1-2; 7 nucleotides line up with TRBD1. V lost 6 bases, J lost 5 bases, and 12 bases stayed unmatched. The germline gives CDR1 KGHSH, CDR2 LQKENI. This CDR3 contains 15 residues.

CDR3 coding DNA: TGTGCCGGAAACCATCTAGCGCCGGAGAGCGGTGAGCAGTTCTTC. Translation: CAGNHLAPESGEQFF. The chain employs TRBV30 and TRBJ2-1; D may be TRBD2 (6 bases). This CDR3 has 15 amino acids. Germline assignment: CDR1 GTSNPN and CDR2 SVGIG (reference sequence). The germline V and J ends were trimmed by 8 bases and 9 bases, with 26 bases remaining between them.

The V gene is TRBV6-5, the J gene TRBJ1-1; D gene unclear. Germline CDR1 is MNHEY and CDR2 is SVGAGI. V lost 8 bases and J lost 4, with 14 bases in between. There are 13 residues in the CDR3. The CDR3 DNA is TGTGCCAGCTTCGGGTGGAGGGCCACTGAAGCTTTCTTT. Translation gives CASFGWRATEAFF.

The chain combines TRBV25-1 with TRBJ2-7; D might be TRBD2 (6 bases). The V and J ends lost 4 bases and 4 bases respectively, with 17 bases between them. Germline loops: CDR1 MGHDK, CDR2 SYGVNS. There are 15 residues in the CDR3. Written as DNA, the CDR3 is TGTGCCAGCAGTGGGTTCCGGGGAGGAACTTACGAGCAGTACTTC. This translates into CASSGFRGGTYEQYF.

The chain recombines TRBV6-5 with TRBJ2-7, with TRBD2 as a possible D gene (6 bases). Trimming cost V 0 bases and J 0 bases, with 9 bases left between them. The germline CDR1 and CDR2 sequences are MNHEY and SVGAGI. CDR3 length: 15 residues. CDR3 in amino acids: CASSYSGGSSYEQYF. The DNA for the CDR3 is TGTGCCAGCAGTTACTCGGGGGGAAGCTCCTACGAGCAGTACTTC.

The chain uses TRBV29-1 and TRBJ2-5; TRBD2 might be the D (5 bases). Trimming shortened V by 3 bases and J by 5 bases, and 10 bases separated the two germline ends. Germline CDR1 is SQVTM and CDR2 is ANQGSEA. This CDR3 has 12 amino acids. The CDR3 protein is CSVDATGETQYF. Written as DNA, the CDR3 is TGCAGCGTTGACGCAACGGGGGAGACCCAGTACTTC.